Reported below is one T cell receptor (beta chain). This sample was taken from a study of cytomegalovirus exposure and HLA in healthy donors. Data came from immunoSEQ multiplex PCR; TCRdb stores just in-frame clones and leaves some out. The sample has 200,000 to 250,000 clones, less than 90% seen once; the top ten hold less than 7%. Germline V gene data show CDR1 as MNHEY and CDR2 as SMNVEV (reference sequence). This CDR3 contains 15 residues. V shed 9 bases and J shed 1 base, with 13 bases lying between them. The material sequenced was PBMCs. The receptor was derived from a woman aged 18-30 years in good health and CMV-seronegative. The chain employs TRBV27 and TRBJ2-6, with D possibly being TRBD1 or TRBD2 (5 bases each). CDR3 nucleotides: TGTGCCAGTGGGACCCCCCCTTCTGGGGCCAACGTCCTGACTTTC. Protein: CASGTPPSGANVLTF.